This T cell receptor beta chain was found in a study of blood T cell repertoires in COVID-19. On the study more broadly: T cells, B-cell-depleted T cells, or PBMCs supplied cDNA or gDNA.

The table lists this clone with a few counts. As originally analysed: Nucleated cell counts were estimated from reference gene primer amplification. Generated by immunoSEQ multiplex PCR, the TCRdb table keeps only in-frame clones and is missing some. V and J calls plus clone size are reproduced from that table; the DNA served to infer D and trimming. The sample holds about 270,000 clones; under 90% are singletons and the top ten take 15% to 18%. The source is a man aged 18 to 30 who had recovered from COVID-19. The sample comprised PBMCs or T cells enriched from blood (not recorded which).

The CDR3 bases are TGTGCCAGCAGTGCAATGGGACAGGGCGACGGGCAGTACTTC. As protein: CASSAMGQGDGQYF. The chain joins TRBV2 to TRBJ2-7, with 9 nucleotides matching TRBD1. Germline values: CDR1 SNHLY, CDR2 FYNNEI. V lost 4 bases, J lost 9 bases, and 10 bases stayed unmatched. The CDR3 loop spans 14 amino acids.